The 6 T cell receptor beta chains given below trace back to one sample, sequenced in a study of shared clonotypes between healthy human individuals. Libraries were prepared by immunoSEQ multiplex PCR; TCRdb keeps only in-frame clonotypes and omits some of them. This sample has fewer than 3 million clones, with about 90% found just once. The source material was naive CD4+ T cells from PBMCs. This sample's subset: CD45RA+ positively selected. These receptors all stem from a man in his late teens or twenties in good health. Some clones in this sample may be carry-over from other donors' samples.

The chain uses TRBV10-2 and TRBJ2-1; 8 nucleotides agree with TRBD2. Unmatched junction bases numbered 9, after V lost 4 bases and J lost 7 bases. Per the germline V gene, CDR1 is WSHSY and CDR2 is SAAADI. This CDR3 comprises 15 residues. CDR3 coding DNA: TGCGCCAGCAGTGCAGGAGCGGGAGCGGTAAATGAGCAGTTCTTC. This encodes CASSAGAGAVNEQFF.

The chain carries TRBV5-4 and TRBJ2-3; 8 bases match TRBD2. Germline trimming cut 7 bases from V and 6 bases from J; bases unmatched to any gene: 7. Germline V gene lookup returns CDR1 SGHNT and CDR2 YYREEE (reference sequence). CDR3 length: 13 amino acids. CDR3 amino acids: CASVPTGGDTQYF. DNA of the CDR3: TGTGCCAGCGTCCCTACGGGGGGGGATACGCAGTATTTT.

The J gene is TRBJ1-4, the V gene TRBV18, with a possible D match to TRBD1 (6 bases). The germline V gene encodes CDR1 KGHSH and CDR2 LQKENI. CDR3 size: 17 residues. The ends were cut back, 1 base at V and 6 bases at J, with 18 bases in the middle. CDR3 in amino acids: CASSPQSGGGFDEKLFF. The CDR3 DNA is TGTGCCAGCTCACCACAATCGGGGGGCGGTTTCGATGAAAAACTGTTTTTT.

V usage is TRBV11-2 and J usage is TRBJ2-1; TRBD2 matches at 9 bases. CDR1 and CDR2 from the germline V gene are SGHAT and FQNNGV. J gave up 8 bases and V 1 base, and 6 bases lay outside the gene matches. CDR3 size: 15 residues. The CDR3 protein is CASSLGLAVGDEQFF. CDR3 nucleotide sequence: TGTGCCAGCAGCTTAGGACTAGCGGTGGGGGATGAGCAGTTCTTC. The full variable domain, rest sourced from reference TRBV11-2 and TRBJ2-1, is EAGVAQSPRYKIIEKRQSVAFWCNPISGHATLYWYQQILGQGPKLLIQFQNNGVVDDSQLPKDRFSAERLKGVDSTLKIQPAKLEDSAVYLCASSLGLAVGDEQFFGPGTRLTVL.

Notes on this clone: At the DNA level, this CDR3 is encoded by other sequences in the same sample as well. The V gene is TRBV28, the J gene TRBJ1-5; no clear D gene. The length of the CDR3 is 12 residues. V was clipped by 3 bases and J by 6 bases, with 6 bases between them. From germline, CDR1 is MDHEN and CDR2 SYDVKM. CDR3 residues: CASSFGGQPQHF. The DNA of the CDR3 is TGTGCCAGCAGTTTTGGTGGTCAGCCCCAGCATTTT.

CDR3 coding DNA: TGTGCCAGCAAAAGCGGGAGGGTCAACATTCAGTACTTC. It specifies CASKSGRVNIQYF. This chain joins TRBV27 and TRBJ2-4, with 10 bases lining up with TRBD2. This CDR3 spans 13 amino acids. V was clipped by 7 bases and J by 7 bases; unmatched bases: 4. Germline V gives CDR1 MNHEY, CDR2 SMNVEV (reference sequence).